This T cell receptor beta chain was observed in a study of cytomegalovirus exposure and HLA in healthy donors (dated by TCRdb to about 2017). The study in broad terms: An earlier analysis of approximately 590 of the donors reported 250 to 350 Gb of sequence data and some 120 million unique TCR beta sequences from 150 million to 200 million T cells. Of the 350 to 400 genotyped donors, roughly 80% fell in the genetic ancestry cluster associated with self-reported Caucasian donors. All discovery cohort repertoires had been generated on a single sequencing platform. Typing coverage varied by locus: roughly 629-630 donors for A, B, C, DRB1 and DQB1; more than 500 for DQA1; some 610 for DPA1; fewer than 480 for DPB1. Roughly 5 DR-DQ haplotypes were handled as single units for association and clustering, since linkage in the cohort was strong. To predict cytomegalovirus infection status, the study combined high-throughput TCR immunosequencing, statistical association of individual TCRs with disease status, and machine learning. Along with the roughly 670-subject first cohort, a separate validation cohort of 120 different subjects was used. In an earlier analysis of a few hundred of the donors, high-throughput TCR beta sequencing was used to judge whether each TCR beta V gene segment behaved as functional or pseudogenic. The study was designed to test whether signatures of past pathogen exposure could be identified by cataloging public T cell receptors. Donor age, sex, ethnicity and CMV serostatus were compiled together with the repertoire data. HLA typing included class I and class II loci at four-digit resolution. Roughly 300 gigabases of sequencing data and 75 million to 85 million unique TCR sequences made up an early release that covered 640 HLA-typed donors. A later analysis re-analyzed previously published TCR beta repertoires from 666 donors and added high-resolution HLA genotyping to study TCR occurrence patterns. Genome-wide SNP genotypes for about 60% of the roughly 700 donors were used in a later genetic analysis, which treated that subset as a discovery cohort. Among several hundred genotyped donors of the cohort, an average of roughly 230,000 unique TCR beta nucleotide sequences was sequenced per donor, of which 15% to 20% were non-productive. Rather than using new phenotypic data, the later analysis identified candidate immune exposures from TCR beta sequences and from how often those sequences occurred across donors. The study used immunosequencing to profile the T cell repertoires of approximately 630 subjects and linked those repertoires to cytomegalovirus serostatus.

Study-wide conclusions, independent of this receptor: A few of the identified cytomegalovirus-associated TCR beta chains were confirmed in vitro to be specific for cytomegalovirus antigens. The presence/absence analyses assumed that sequencing depth was roughly uniform across donors, and that assumption may not be true. This cohort had only TCR beta chains sequenced, and the lack of alpha or paired-chain data limited which features could be detected. In an earlier analysis of about 550 of the donors, most TCR beta V segments were observed in productive rearrangements about 87% or about 30% of the time, broadly matching IMGT annotations. The classifier was reported to diagnose cytomegalovirus status with high specificity and sensitivity in both the original cohort and the validation cohort. Across donors, most TCR sequences were observed very rarely, whereas some public TCRs were present in many individuals. HLA typing was unavailable for some donors at each locus, so association tests used only the typed subset. Correlated functional status among segregating V segments might reflect linkage disequilibrium, but an unknown experimental factor could not be ruled out. A later genetic analysis associated a missense DCLRE1C variant with V-gene and J-gene trimming of TCR beta chains, and an independent cohort replicated the association. Specific HLA alleles were associated with 16,951 TCR beta sequences at a false discovery rate of 0.05 in a later analysis. In a later analysis, most CMV-associated TCR beta chains were found to appear HLA-restricted, with HLA associations seemingly driven largely by CMV exposure. When HLA alleles, especially DR and DQ, strongly co-occurred, attributing TCR associations to individual alleles was difficult. In a later analysis, several top co-occurrence clusters were reported to appear linked to parvovirus B19, influenza, CMV and Epstein-Barr virus. The authors suggested that the approach could potentially be generalized to other disease states and immunological phenotypes. In a later analysis, TCR association rates were found to vary across HLA loci, with the most associated TCRs seen for DRB1 alleles and the fewest for HLA-C alleles. In a later analysis, HLA-associated TCR beta chains were found to be more clonally expanded and to have lower generation probabilities than equally common non-associated chains. A cluster of highly shared sequence variants was judged likely to be a technical artifact of the sequencing pipeline. Because the 87-base-pair reads could not distinguish some IMGT-functional V segments, including TRBV6-2 and TRBV6-3, those segments were excluded. A further reported finding was that TCR beta sequences accurately predicted the HLA-A and HLA-B alleles for most subjects in the first cohort. Compared with the roughly 670-donor mean, donors in an Asian-associated ancestry cluster had fewer N-insertions in productive TCRs, according to a later genetic analysis. In the study, 150 to 200 TCR beta chains were listed as associated with cytomegalovirus. CMV serostatus was the only immune exposure information available for the cohort. Because counts were too low, 15 to 20 rarely observed V segments, including chromosome 9 orphons, were left out of the earlier analysis of a few hundred of the donors.

This clone was recorded only once. No cognate antigen has been identified for it. No much larger clonotype is one base removed from it; base qualities were not supplied. The CDR3 starts with the cysteine, ends with the phenylalanine, and has 18 residues. Only the CDR3 region is kept as DNA, spanning 54 bases read in frame from base 1. CDR1 and CDR2, looked up from the germline V gene, are ENHRY and SYGVKD. Germline trimming: 0 bases from V, 5 bases from J; junction bases outside gene matches: 12. The cohort consisted of some 730 healthy bone marrow donors. Cohort members were all nominally healthy when sampled, although unrecorded immune exposures were likely present. The donor was CMV seropositive and was included in the group of 300 or so seropositive cohort members. A peripheral blood sample was provided by each donor, and peripheral blood mononuclear cells were used for TCR beta sequencing. The Qiagen DNeasy Blood Extraction Kit was used to extract genomic DNA from the blood cell samples.

Library preparation was by the immunoSEQ multiplex PCR assay. A mixture of 60 forward primers for TCR Vbeta segments and 13 reverse primers for TCR Jbeta segments was used in the multiplex PCR. The CDR3 region of rearranged TCR beta genes was amplified from genomic DNA with a multiplex PCR assay. The Illumina HiSeq System was used to sequence the amplified TCR beta libraries as 87-base-pair reads. Concerning the study's data processing: Across the roughly 670 repertoires, a later analysis counted about 81 million unique TCR beta chains, some 11 million of which were shared by at least two donors. To remove PCR and sequencing errors, raw reads were error-corrected and collapsed into unique sequences using a nearest-neighbor algorithm that merged closely related sequences. V, D and J gene segments were assigned by aligning CDR3 sequences to IMGT reference sequences. Each retained sequence needed at least a six-nucleotide match to both a V gene segment and a J gene segment. A rearrangement counted as productive if the CDR3 had no stop codons and remained in frame with V and J, and every other rearrangement counted as non-productive. CDR3 was defined according to IMGT convention as the region running from the second conserved V-encoded cysteine to the conserved J-encoded phenylalanine. The earlier analysis of fewer than 700 of the donors excluded sequences that lacked an unambiguous match to a single V gene segment. An earlier analysis of roughly 590 of the donors called V segments functional above 56.7% productive rearrangements and segregating when the between-donor standard deviation exceeded 5%. A statistical classification framework was developed to diagnose cytomegalovirus status using the catalog of TCR beta chain sequences. V and J gene assignment, in a later analysis, came from comparing TCR nucleotide sequences with IMGT/GENE-DB human TR gene sequences. A later analysis assigned CDR3 sequences and most-parsimonious VDJ recombination scenarios with the TCRdist pipeline. A later analysis defined each TCR beta chain by its CDR3 amino acid sequence plus V-gene family, and excluded reads lacking a unique V-gene family. To address suspected cross-contamination and a sequencing artifact, a later analysis removed some 620 highly shared, low-generation-probability nucleotide sequences. For each public chain, a later analysis derived a clonal expansion index from normalized ranks of inferred template counts within each repertoire. A later analysis computed generation probabilities with a VDJ recombination model fitted to out-of-frame rearrangements, and checked the results against IGoR. In a later analysis, hypergeometric tests were used to score TCR-TCR, TCR-HLA and TCR-CMV co-occurrence, with a repertoire-size bias correction applied to TCR pairs. A later analysis estimated false discovery rates by permuting HLA or CMV assignments 20 times. In a later analysis, co-occurring TCRs were grouped using DBSCAN, with TCRdist sequence similarity added in when clustering inside HLA-allele-positive subsets. Repertoires with fewer than 30,000 or more than 120,000 public chains were left out of co-occurrence clustering, as were roughly five repertoires with anomalous nucleotide sharing. This immuneACCESS table, as held by TCRdb, lists in-frame sequences with V and J called but not all clones. Of the missing ones, under half trace to an unresolved V gene in checked studies; the others have no known cause. V and J calls and clone size are those listed in that table; D and trimming were worked out from the DNA. For this sample there are 80,000 to 130,000 clones; roughly 80% appear just once. Clones ranked in the top ten supply 11% to 15% of the sample.

The receptor was derived from a male donor in good health and CMV-seropositive. Here the chain combines TRBV10-3 and TRBJ2-5, and TRBD1 aligns with 10 junction nucleotides. The sequenced sample was PBMCs. The CDR3 sequence is CAISESNPFDRGQETQYF. The DNA sequence follows: TGTGCCATCAGTGAGTCGAACCCCTTCGACAGGGGGCAGGAGACCCAGTACTTC.